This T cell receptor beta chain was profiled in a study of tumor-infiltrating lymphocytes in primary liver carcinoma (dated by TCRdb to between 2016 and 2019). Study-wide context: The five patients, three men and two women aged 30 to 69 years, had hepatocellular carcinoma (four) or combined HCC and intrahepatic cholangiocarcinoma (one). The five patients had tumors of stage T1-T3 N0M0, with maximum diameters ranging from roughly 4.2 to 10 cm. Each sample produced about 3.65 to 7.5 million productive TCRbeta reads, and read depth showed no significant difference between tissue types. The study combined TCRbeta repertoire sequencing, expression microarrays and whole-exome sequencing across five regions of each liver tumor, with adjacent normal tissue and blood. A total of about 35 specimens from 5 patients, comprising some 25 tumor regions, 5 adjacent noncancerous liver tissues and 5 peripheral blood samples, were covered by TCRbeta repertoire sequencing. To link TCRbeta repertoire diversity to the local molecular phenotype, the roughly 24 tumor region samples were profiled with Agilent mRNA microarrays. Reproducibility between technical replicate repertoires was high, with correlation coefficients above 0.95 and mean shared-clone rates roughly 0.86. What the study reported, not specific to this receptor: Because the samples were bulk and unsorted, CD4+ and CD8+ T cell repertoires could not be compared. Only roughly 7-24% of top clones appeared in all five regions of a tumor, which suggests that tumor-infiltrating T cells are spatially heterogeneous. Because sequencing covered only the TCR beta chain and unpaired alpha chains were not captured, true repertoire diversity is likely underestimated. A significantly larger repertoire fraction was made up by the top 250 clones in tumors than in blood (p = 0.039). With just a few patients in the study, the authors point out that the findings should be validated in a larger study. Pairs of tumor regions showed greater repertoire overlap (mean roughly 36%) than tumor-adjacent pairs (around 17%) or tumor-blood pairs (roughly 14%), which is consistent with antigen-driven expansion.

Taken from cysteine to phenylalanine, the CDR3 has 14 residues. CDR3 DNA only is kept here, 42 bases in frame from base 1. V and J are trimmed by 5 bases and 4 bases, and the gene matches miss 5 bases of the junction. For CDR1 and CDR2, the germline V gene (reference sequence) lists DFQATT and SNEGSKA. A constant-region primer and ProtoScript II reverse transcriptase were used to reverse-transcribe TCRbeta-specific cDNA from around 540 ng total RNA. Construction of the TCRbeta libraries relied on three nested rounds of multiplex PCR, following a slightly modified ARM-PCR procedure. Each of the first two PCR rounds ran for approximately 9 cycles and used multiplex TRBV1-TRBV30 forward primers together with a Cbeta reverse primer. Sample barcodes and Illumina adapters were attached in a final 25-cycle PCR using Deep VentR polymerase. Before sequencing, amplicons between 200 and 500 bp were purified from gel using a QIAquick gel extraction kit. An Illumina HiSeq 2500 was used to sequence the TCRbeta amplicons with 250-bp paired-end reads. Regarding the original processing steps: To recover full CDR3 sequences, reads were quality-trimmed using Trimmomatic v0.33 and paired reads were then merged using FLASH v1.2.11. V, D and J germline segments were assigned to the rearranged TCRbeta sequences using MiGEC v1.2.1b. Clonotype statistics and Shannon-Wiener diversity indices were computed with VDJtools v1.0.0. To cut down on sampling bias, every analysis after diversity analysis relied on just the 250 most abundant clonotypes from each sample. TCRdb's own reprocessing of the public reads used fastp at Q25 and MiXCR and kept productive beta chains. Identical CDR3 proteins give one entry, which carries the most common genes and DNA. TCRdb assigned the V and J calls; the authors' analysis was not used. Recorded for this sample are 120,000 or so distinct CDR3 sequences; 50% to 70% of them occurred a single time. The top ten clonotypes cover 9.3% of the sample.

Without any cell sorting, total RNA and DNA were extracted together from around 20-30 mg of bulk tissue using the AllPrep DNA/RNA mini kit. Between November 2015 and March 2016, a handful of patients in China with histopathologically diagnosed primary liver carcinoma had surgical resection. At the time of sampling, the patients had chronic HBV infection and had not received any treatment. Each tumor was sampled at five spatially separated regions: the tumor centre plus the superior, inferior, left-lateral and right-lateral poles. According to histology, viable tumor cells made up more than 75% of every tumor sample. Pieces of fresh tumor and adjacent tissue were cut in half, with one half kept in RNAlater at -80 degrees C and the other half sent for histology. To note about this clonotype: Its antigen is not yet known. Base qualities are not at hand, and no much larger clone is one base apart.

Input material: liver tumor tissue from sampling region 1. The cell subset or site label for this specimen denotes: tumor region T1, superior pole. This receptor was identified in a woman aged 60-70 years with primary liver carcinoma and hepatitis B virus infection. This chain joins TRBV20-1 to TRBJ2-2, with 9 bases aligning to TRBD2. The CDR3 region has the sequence CSAQTSGATGELFF. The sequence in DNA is TGCAGTGCTCAGACTAGCGGAGCCACCGGGGAGCTGTTTTTT.